This entry concerns a single T cell receptor beta chain. Its antigen remains unidentified. PCR employed 60 Vbeta and 13 Jbeta primers. The protocol was immunoSEQ multiplex PCR, while the TCRdb copy is restricted to in-frame clones and leaves out a portion. The table includes about 160,000 clones, over 75% detected once. This entry belongs to a study of cytomegalovirus exposure and HLA in healthy donors. Background on the study: The early release's HLA-typed donors yielded 70 million to 85 million unique TCRs. Of several hundred genotyped donors, roughly 81% grouped in the Caucasian-associated ancestry cluster.

Germline CDR1 reads MNHEY; CDR2 reads SMNVEV (reference sequence). This CDR3 is 11 amino acids long. V lost 5 bases and J 5 bases, leaving 7 bases between the germline ends. Regarding the study as a whole: Indistinguishability led to the exclusion of some V segments, TRBV6-2 and TRBV6-3 included. In an earlier analysis, productive rearrangement rates for most beta V segments clustered near 87% or 30%.

Sequences were obtained from PBMCs. The TCR comes from a young woman in good health and CMV-seronegative. V is TRBV27 and J is TRBJ2-7; a weak D match, TRBD1 (5 bases). The CDR3 spells CASSQGDEQYF. The CDR3 DNA follows: TGTGCCAGCAGTCAGGGCGACGAGCAGTACTTC.